This T cell receptor beta chain was identified during a study of human T cells and chemical hapten exposure. Documented time point: patch test 2, 6 weeks after DPC sensitization. Documented treatment: therapeutic diphenylcyclopropenone sensitization with weekly scalp DPC. From the RACE reads, TCRdb called clonotypes with MiXCR, one entry per CDR3 protein. The data contain 360,000 or so distinct CDR3 sequences, more than 5% of them seen just once; the ten biggest clones take up over 5.5%. This clonotype was counted many times. CDR1 and CDR2 (germline): LNHNV, YYDKDF (reference sequence). The CDR3 length is 16 residues. V was shortened by 2 bases and J by 0 bases, with 12 bases between the two germline ends.

The V call is TRBV15, the J call TRBJ2-3, with D hard to call. The TCR comes from a woman aged 18-29 years with alopecia areata. Some clones in this sample may be carry-over from other donors' samples. The sequencing used whole blood, collected in connection with sensitization to the hapten diphenylcyclopropenone (DPC). CDR3 loop: CATSRQIPFSTDTQYF. The CDR3 DNA sequence: TGTGCCACCAGCAGACAGATCCCCTTTAGCACAGATACGCAGTATTTT.